These 30 T cell receptor beta chains originate from one sample sequenced in a study of CD8+CD57+ T cells in acquired aplastic anemia. For sequencing, patients were chosen who had shown expansion of CD8+CD57+ cells by flow cytometry. Genomic DNA served as template for TCR beta VDJ and CDR3 profiling. TCRdb used MiXCR to reprocess the reads, holding one entry per CDR3 protein. The sample records some 92,000 distinct CDR3 sequences, 55% to 75% being singletons. Sequencing was carried out using sorted CD4+, CD8+, or CD8+CD57+ T cells (not recorded which) from PBMCs. The receptors shown here come from a human donor with aplastic anemia.

This clonotype was seen only a few times. This chain joins TRBV2 and TRBJ2-3, with TRBD2 matching 11 bases. In germline, CDR1 is SNHLY, CDR2 FYNNEI. The CDR3 loop spans 15 amino acids. Trimming cost V 4 bases and J 5 bases; bases outside gene matches: 5. As DNA, the CDR3 is TGTGCCAGCAGTGTAGCGGGGGGGGACGTAGATACGCAGTATTTT. Translated: CASSVAGGDVDTQYF.

The chain has TRBV19 and TRBJ2-1; 12 nucleotides match TRBD2. With 7 bases clipped from V and 7 bases from J, the junction kept 14 bases outside the gene matches. Germline assignment: CDR1 LNHDA and CDR2 SQIVND (reference sequence). The CDR3 consists of 17 residues. In DNA, the CDR3 is TGTGCCAGTAAGGAAGGGACGCTAGCGGGAGGGTGGAATGAGCAGTTCTTC. Translated, it gives CASKEGTLAGGWNEQFF.

The table lists this clonotype with a few counts. The CDR3 region is CASSNYYNEQFF. The CDR3 region has the DNA TGTGCCAGCAGCAACTACTACAATGAGCAGTTCTTC. The gene calls are TRBV11-2 and TRBJ2-1; D not resolved. The CDR3 runs to 12 residues. Germline CDR1 is SGHAT and CDR2 is FQNNGV. The germline V and J ends were trimmed by 5 bases and 3 bases, with 5 bases remaining between them.

In its sample, this clonotype was seen once. The V and J genes are TRBV5-1 and TRBJ1-2, with 9 bases identical to TRBD1. The germline V gene has CDR1 SGHRS and CDR2 YFSETQ. This CDR3 has 14 residues. With V trimmed by 0 bases and J by 8 bases, 5 bases remained unmatched. The CDR3 coding sequence is TGCGCCAGCAGCTTGGTAGGGACAGGGACCGGCTACACCTTC. Its translation is CASSLVGTGTGYTF.

The V gene is TRBV13, the J gene TRBJ1-2, with TRBD1 matching 7 bases. After removal of 5 bases from V and 5 bases from J, the junction contained 8 bases not matched to a gene. Germline-derived CDR1 and CDR2 are PRHDT and FYEKMQ (reference sequence). The CDR3 totals 14 residues. CDR3 loop: CASSPAGGGYGYTF. CDR3 in DNA: TGTGCCAGCAGCCCCGCAGGGGGGGGTTATGGCTACACCTTC.

This clonotype was counted a few times. This chain links TRBV4-2 with TRBJ2-7; tentatively, D is TRBD1 (6 bases). V shed 4 bases and J shed 2 bases, with 12 bases lying between them. The CDR3 is 14 residues long. From germline, CDR1 is LGHNA and CDR2 YNFKEQ. The CDR3 DNA reads as TGTGCCAGCAGCCTCCAGACAGGCACCTACGAGCAGTACTTC. Translating it yields CASSLQTGTYEQYF.

The rearrangement uses TRBV24-1 and TRBJ1-6, with 12 nucleotides matching TRBD1. Unmatched junction bases numbered 12, after V lost 9 bases and J lost 7 bases. The germline V gene encodes CDR1 KGHDR and CDR2 SFDVKD. The CDR3 sequence is 17 residues long. This CDR3 is CATLRPGQGAMNSPLHF. CDR3 nucleotide sequence: TGTGCCACCTTGAGACCGGGACAGGGGGCGATGAATTCACCCCTCCACTTT.

The chain uses TRBV24-1 and TRBJ2-3, with 8 bases matching TRBD1. J lost 1 base, V lost 4 bases, and 6 bases had no gene match. This CDR3 is built from 16 residues. Germline values: CDR1 KGHDR, CDR2 SFDVKD. CDR3 in DNA: TGTGCCACCAGTGACCCCGGACAGGGAGGCACAGATACGCAGTATTTT. This gives the protein CATSDPGQGGTDTQYF.

This clonotype has only one observation. The chain carries TRBV20-1 and TRBJ2-7; tentative D call: TRBD2 (5 bases). The germline gives CDR1 DFQATT, CDR2 SNEGSKA (reference sequence). Trimming pared 1 base from V and 1 base from J, leaving 11 bases between. The CDR3 consists of 14 residues. DNA for the CDR3: TGCAGTGCTAGAGTAGGAGGTATTTCCTACGAGCAGTACTTC. Amino acid sequence: CSARVGGISYEQYF.

The chain couples TRBV2 to TRBJ1-5; D not resolved. This CDR3 comprises 13 residues. The germline gives CDR1 SNHLY, CDR2 FYNNEI. Trimming removed 3 bases at V and 9 bases at J, with 12 bases between. The CDR3 sequence is CASSDEGPPPQHF. The CDR3 DNA follows: TGTGCCAGCAGTGATGAGGGCCCGCCGCCCCAGCATTTT. Supplemented by reference TRBV2 and TRBJ1-5, the full variable domain reads EPEVTQTPSHQVTQMGQEVILRCVPISNHLYFYWYRQILGQKVEFLVSFYNNEISEKSEIFDDQFSVERPDGSNFTLKIRSTKLEDSAMYFCASSDEGPPPQHFGDGTRLSIL.

This sequence joins TRBV10-3 and TRBJ1-6, with a tentative D call TRBD1 (5 bases). Germline V gene lookup returns CDR1 ENHRY and CDR2 SYGVKD. The CDR3 loop spans 16 amino acids. V was pared by 2 bases and J by 4 bases, with 12 bases between. This CDR3 is CAISEHRDGYNSPLHF. Written as DNA, the CDR3 is TGTGCCATCAGTGAGCACCGGGACGGTTATAATTCACCCCTCCACTTT.

This clonotype has only a few counts. The V and J genes are TRBV15 and TRBJ1-2, with D maybe TRBD1 (6 bases). Between the trimmed V and J ends, which lost 2 bases and 8 bases, there was a span of 15 bases. The CDR3 is made up of 14 amino acids. Germline V gives CDR1 LNHNV, CDR2 YYDKDF (reference sequence). The CDR3 DNA reads TGTGCCACCAGCAGATGGGACATGGTCGGAGGCTACACCTTC. Translated, it gives CATSRWDMVGGYTF.

The CDR3 region has the DNA TGTGCCAGCAGCTTAATAGGGGCCGGGGAGCTGTTTTTT. It translates to CASSLIGAGELFF. The V call is TRBV7-8, the J call TRBJ2-2; D possibly corresponds to TRBD1 (5 bases). Per germline, CDR1 SGHVS and CDR2 FQNEAQ. This CDR3 contains 13 residues. Trimming removed 2 bases from V and 6 bases from J, with 7 bases in between.

This chain joins TRBV2 and TRBJ2-7; D gene uncertain. Per germline, CDR1 SNHLY and CDR2 FYNNEI. This CDR3 is 13 amino acids long. Trimming removed 4 bases at V and 3 bases at J, with 10 bases between. As DNA, the CDR3 is TGTGCCAGCAGTGGGGCAGATCGCTACGAGCAGTACTTC. It codes for CASSGADRYEQYF.

The chain has TRBV14 and TRBJ1-1, with D perhaps TRBD1 (5 bases). Between the trimmed V and J ends, which lost 4 bases and 5 bases, there was a span of 14 bases. The length of the CDR3 is 14 residues. Germline V gives CDR1 SGHDN, CDR2 FVKESK. CDR3 sequence (DNA): TGTGCCAGCAGCCTACAGGTTGGCGGAACTGAAGCTTTCTTT. Its translation is CASSLQVGGTEAFF.

The rearrangement joins TRBV2 to TRBJ2-2, with D possibly TRBD2 on 6 matching bases. CDR1 and CDR2 (germline): SNHLY, FYNNEI. The CDR3 totals 12 residues. The V end was cut by 5 bases, the J end by 7 bases, with 8 bases between. The CDR3 spells CASSTGLGELFF. CDR3 coding DNA: TGTGCCAGCAGTACGGGACTCGGGGAGCTGTTTTTT.

Turning to this clonotype: At one of its ends the junction is not consistent with the germline gene, which may arise from a read error. The chain links TRBV24-1 to TRBJ1-5; TRBD1 is a possible D gene (5 bases). This CDR3 spans 13 amino acids. Germline CDR1 KGHDR, CDR2 SFDVKD. The CDR3 here is CTTQRDSNQPQHF. Here the CDR3 DNA reads TGTACCACCCAGAGGGACAGCAATCAGCCCCAGCATTTT.

The J gene is TRBJ2-5, the V gene TRBV7-9; D not resolved. Germline V lookup: CDR1 SEHNR, CDR2 FQNEAQ (reference sequence). The CDR3 is 11 residues long. Trimming took off 4 bases at V and 3 bases at J, with 3 bases between the two ends. CDR3 DNA sequence: TGTGCCAGCAGCTCTAAAGAGACCCAGTACTTC. It codes for CASSSKETQYF.

V usage is TRBV11-1 and J usage is TRBJ1-1; no clear D gene. The V gene lost 5 bases and the J gene lost 0 bases, with 13 bases spanning the gap. Germline lookup yields CDR1 SGHAT and CDR2 FQDESV (reference sequence). CDR3 length: 15 residues. The CDR3 coding sequence is TGTGCCAGCAGCCCTCACGGGCGGCTGAACACTGAAGCTTTCTTT. As protein: CASSPHGRLNTEAFF.

This clonotype came up many times. V is TRBV9 and J is TRBJ2-7; D perhaps matches TRBD1 (6 bases). The germline gives CDR1 SGDLS, CDR2 YYNGEE. V was trimmed by 0 bases and J by 0 bases, leaving 7 bases between them. This CDR3 contains 14 residues. The CDR3 DNA reads TGTGCCAGCAGCGTAGCGGACAGCTCCTACGAGCAGTACTTC. It translates to CASSVADSSYEQYF.

The rearrangement uses TRBV24-1 and TRBJ2-3, with 9 positions matching TRBD2. The CDR3 covers 17 residues. V lost 5 bases, J lost 4 bases, and 12 bases stayed unmatched. Germline CDR1 and CDR2: KGHDR and SFDVKD. The CDR3 DNA is TGTGCCACCAGTGGACGTTGGATAGCGGGGGTATCAGATACGCAGTATTTT. Translated, it gives CATSGRWIAGVSDTQYF.

The chain carries TRBV2 and TRBJ2-5; a weak D match, TRBD2 (7 bases). The germline CDR1 and CDR2 sequences are SNHLY and FYNNEI. Trimming pared 6 bases from V and 2 bases from J, leaving 10 bases between. The CDR3 has 13 residues. DNA for the CDR3: TGTGCCAGCAGGGGGGGGGCTCAAGAGACCCAGTACTTC. Encoded protein: CASRGGAQETQYF.

The genes are TRBV6-1 and TRBJ2-7; 7 nucleotides match TRBD1. Germline V gene data show CDR1 as MNHNS and CDR2 as SASEGT. The trim removed 6 bases at V and 2 bases at J, leaving 10 bases unmatched. CDR3 length: 15 amino acids. CDR3 sequence: CASRNTGTAPYEQYF. The CDR3, as DNA: TGTGCCAGCAGAAATACCGGGACAGCGCCCTACGAGCAGTACTTC.

The chain joins TRBV19 to TRBJ1-5, with TRBD1 as a possible D gene (5 bases). V was trimmed by 8 bases and J by 0 bases, leaving 8 bases between them. CDR1 is LNHDA and CDR2 is SQIVND in the germline V gene (reference sequence). This CDR3 has 13 residues. In DNA form, the CDR3 reads TGTGCCAGTCGTGACAGTAGCAATCAGCCCCAGCATTTT. Protein sequence: CASRDSSNQPQHF.

V gene TRBV2 combines with J gene TRBJ1-2; no reliable D call. V lost 6 bases to trimming and J lost 3 bases, with 11 bases between them. Germline V CDR1 and CDR2: SNHLY, FYNNEI. The CDR3 totals 13 residues. The CDR3 coding sequence is TGTGCCAGCAGCGTACGGGTTGACTATGGCTACACCTTC. Translated, it gives CASSVRVDYGYTF.

This rearrangement joins TRBV19 to TRBJ2-5; tentatively, D is TRBD2 (5 bases). This CDR3 has 12 amino acids. The V gene's germline CDR1 is LNHDA and CDR2 SQIVND (reference sequence). The V end lost 9 bases, the J end lost 7 bases, and 15 bases lay between the germline ends. CDR3 coding DNA: TGTGCCAGCAGGACTGACCGCGGGACCCAGTACTTC. Its translation: CASRTDRGTQYF.

In this sample, this clonotype turned up once. The gene calls are TRBV25-1 and TRBJ2-1; TRBD2 matches 7 bases. V trimming: 4 bases; J trimming: 10 bases; junction bases outside the gene matches: 10. CDR3 length equals 14 residues. Germline values: CDR1 MGHDK, CDR2 SYGVNS. CDR3 nucleotide sequence: TGTGCCAGCAGTGGGGGGGGACCCCCAGGGGAGCAGTTCTTC. This translates into CASSGGGPPGEQFF.

This chain joins TRBV7-2 and TRBJ2-7; D gene ambiguous. From germline, CDR1 is SGHTA and CDR2 FQGNSA. The CDR3 loop spans 13 amino acids. The germline V and J ends were trimmed by 1 base and 3 bases, with 7 bases remaining between them. The chain's CDR3 is CASSLGQVYEQYF. In nucleotides, the CDR3 is TGTGCCAGCAGCTTAGGGCAGGTCTACGAGCAGTACTTC.

This clonotype was observed at least ten times. The CDR3 spells CASSTSSRGMNTEAFF. In DNA, the CDR3 is TGTGCCAGCAGCACATCGTCCAGGGGGATGAACACTGAAGCTTTCTTT. The chain joins TRBV13 to TRBJ1-1; 7 nucleotides align to TRBD1. CDR3 size: 16 residues. The germline V gene has CDR1 PRHDT and CDR2 FYEKMQ (reference sequence). V dropped 5 bases and J dropped 0; count of bases not matched to a gene: 9.

This chain joins TRBV14 and TRBJ1-2; no clear D. Germline V lookup: CDR1 SGHDN, CDR2 FVKESK. V gave up 9 bases and J gave up 5 bases, with 16 bases separating them. The length of the CDR3 is 13 residues. The CDR3 is CASSRGRFYGYTF. The DNA of the CDR3 is TGTGCCAGTTCCCGAGGCCGTTTTTATGGCTACACCTTC.